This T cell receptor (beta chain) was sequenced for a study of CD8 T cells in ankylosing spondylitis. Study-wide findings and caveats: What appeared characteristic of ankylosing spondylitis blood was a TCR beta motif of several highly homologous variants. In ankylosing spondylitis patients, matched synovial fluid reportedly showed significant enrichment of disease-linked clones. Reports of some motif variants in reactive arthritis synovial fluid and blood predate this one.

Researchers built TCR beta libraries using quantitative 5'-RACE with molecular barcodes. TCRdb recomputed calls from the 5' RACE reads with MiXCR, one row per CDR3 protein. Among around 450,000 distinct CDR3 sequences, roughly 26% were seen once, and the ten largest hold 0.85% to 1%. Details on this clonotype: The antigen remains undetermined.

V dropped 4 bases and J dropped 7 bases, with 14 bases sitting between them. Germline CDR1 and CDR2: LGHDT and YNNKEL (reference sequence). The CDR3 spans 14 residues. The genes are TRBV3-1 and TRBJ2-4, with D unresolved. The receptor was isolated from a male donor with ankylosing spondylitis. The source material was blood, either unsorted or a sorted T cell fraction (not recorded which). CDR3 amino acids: CASSPSALRNIQYF. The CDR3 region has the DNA TGTGCCAGCAGCCCTTCGGCCCTGAGGAACATTCAGTACTTC.